The 29 T cell receptor beta chains below were found in one sample sequenced in a study of OX40 agonist ivuxolimab in advanced cancers. Measured with immunoSEQ multiplex PCR; TCRdb has only the in-frame clones, and not every one. The sample lists around 150,000 clones; just over 90% were seen once. The sample consisted of CD4+ or CD8+ T cells sorted from blood, taken in a trial of the OX40 agonist ivuxolimab. The origin of the receptors is an adult with an advanced solid tumor such as melanoma, head and neck, liver or kidney cancer.

The CDR3 region has the DNA TGTGCCAGCAGCTCAAGCCGGGTAACCGGGGAGCTGTTTTTT. Protein product: CASSSSRVTGELFF. The J gene is TRBJ2-2, the V gene TRBV11-3; no firm D call. This CDR3 is 14 amino acids long. Germline CDR1 SGHNT, CDR2 YENEEA. Deletions cut 4 bases from V and 5 bases from J, with 11 bases between.

The DNA for the CDR3 is TGTGCCAGCTTAACCGGGACAGGGGGCACTGAAGCTTTCTTT. Its protein product is CASLTGTGGTEAFF. This chain uses TRBV18 with TRBJ1-1; TRBD1 matches at 11 bases. Looked up from germline, CDR1 is KGHSH and CDR2 is LQKENI. V lost 7 bases to trimming and J lost 4 bases; unmatched junction nucleotides: 5. The CDR3 consists of 14 residues.

The rearrangement joins TRBV7-2 to TRBJ2-5; D perhaps matches TRBD2 (7 bases). Trimming left V 1 base short and J 5 bases short, with 11 bases between. This CDR3 contains 14 residues. The germline V gene has CDR1 SGHTA and CDR2 FQGNSA. The CDR3 protein is CASSLGGGPETQYF. The CDR3 nucleotides are TGTGCCAGCAGCTTAGGGGGGGGGCCGGAGACCCAGTACTTC.

This chain's CDR3 is CASSQSWGSDTEAFF. The CDR3 DNA reads TGTGCCAGCAGCCAATCCTGGGGGAGCGACACTGAAGCTTTCTTT. The rearrangement joins TRBV16 to TRBJ1-1, with D tentatively TRBD1 (5 bases). The CDR3 loop spans 15 amino acids. Trimming stripped 0 bases from V and 3 bases from J, with 11 bases between. Per germline, CDR1 KGHSY and CDR2 FQNENV.

This chain connects TRBV18 to TRBJ1-1, with TRBD1 as a possible D gene (5 bases). The CDR3 is 15 amino acids. The germline V gene has CDR1 KGHSH and CDR2 LQKENI. The germline V and J ends were trimmed by 4 bases and 1 base, with 13 bases remaining between them. The CDR3 bases are TGTGCCAGCTCACGCGAGAGGGGAGCGAACACTGAAGCTTTCTTT. Protein sequence: CASSRERGANTEAFF.

The chain couples TRBV4-3 to TRBJ1-6; D might be TRBD1 (5 bases). V lost 1 base to trimming and J lost 4 bases, with 11 bases between them. The germline V gene has CDR1 LGHNA and CDR2 YSLEER. The CDR3 covers 16 residues. CDR3 DNA: TGCGCCAGCAGCCAAGCTAGTGACAGTTATAATTCACCCCTCCACTTT. Its protein is CASSQASDSYNSPLHF.

This rearrangement joins TRBV4-3 to TRBJ2-7; TRBD2 aligns across 15 bases. V lost 7 bases and J lost 7; bases outside the gene matches: 11. From germline, CDR1 is LGHNA and CDR2 YSLEER. The CDR3 covers 16 residues. Here the CDR3 DNA reads TGCGCCAGCACCGCAAACCCGGGACTAGCGGGGGGTGAGCAGTACTTC. It encodes CASTANPGLAGGEQYF.

The V call is TRBV2, the J call TRBJ1-3; D remains ambiguous. The CDR3 length is 14 residues. V was clipped by 1 base and J by 4 bases, with 8 bases between them. Germline V CDR1 and CDR2: SNHLY, FYNNEI. The CDR3 DNA reads as TGTGCCAGCAGTGAAGTCTGGAGCGGAAACACCATATATTTT. Translating it yields CASSEVWSGNTIYF.

In DNA, the CDR3 is TGTGCCAGCAGTGGCTCCACAGATACGCAGTATTTT. Translation gives CASSGSTDTQYF. The genes are TRBV25-1 and TRBJ2-3; D gene ambiguous. The V and J ends lost 4 bases and 2 bases respectively, with 4 bases between them. CDR1 MGHDK and CDR2 SYGVNS come from the germline V gene. The length of the CDR3 is 12 residues.

This sequence joins TRBV11-3 and TRBJ1-2, with D possibly TRBD1 on 5 matching bases. The CDR3 spans 16 residues. Trimming cost V 1 base and J 3 bases, with 15 bases left between them. Germline V gives CDR1 SGHNT, CDR2 YENEEA. Written as DNA, the CDR3 is TGTGCCAGCAGCTTAGGTCGGCGGGGACCGGACTATGGCTACACCTTC. Amino acid sequence: CASSLGRRGPDYGYTF.

The J gene is TRBJ2-5, the V gene TRBV7-9, with 10 bases identical to TRBD1. With V trimmed by 1 base and J by 4 bases, 6 bases remained unmatched. Germline V gene lookup returns CDR1 SEHNR and CDR2 FQNEAQ (reference sequence). The CDR3 contains 16 residues. CDR3 in DNA: TGTGCCAGCAGCTTAGGGGGGACAGGGGTCGGAGAGACCCAGTACTTC. This translates into CASSLGGTGVGETQYF.

The chain carries TRBV9 and TRBJ2-3, with 8 nucleotides matching TRBD2. Germline V gene data show CDR1 as SGDLS and CDR2 as YYNGEE. The ends lost 0 bases at V and 4 bases at J; junction bases unmatched: 4. The CDR3 covers 15 residues. The CDR3 coding sequence is TGTGCCAGCAGCGTAGGGCTAGCGGGTTCAGATACGCAGTATTTT. Protein: CASSVGLAGSDTQYF.

The chain joins TRBV7-2 to TRBJ2-3; 10 positions match TRBD2. The CDR3 consists of 17 residues. CDR1 is SGHTA and CDR2 is FQGNSA in the germline V gene. V gave up 1 base and J gave up 4 bases; unmatched junction bases: 8. CDR3 bases: TGTGCCAGCAGCTTAGATCGGGGACTAGCGTTAGCAGATACGCAGTATTTT. This codes for CASSLDRGLALADTQYF.

This clone is a singleton in its sample. The V and J genes are TRBV28 and TRBJ2-1; 8 nucleotides line up with TRBD2. V dropped 6 bases and J dropped 5; count of bases not matched to a gene: 9. The CDR3 is 15 residues long. Germline V gene data show CDR1 as MDHEN and CDR2 as SYDVKM. The DNA of the CDR3 is TGTGCCAGCAGCAGACTTAGCGGGGTCAACAATGAGCAGTTCTTC. Amino acids: CASSRLSGVNNEQFF.

The V call is TRBV15, the J call TRBJ2-7; no clear D. There are 12 residues in the CDR3. Trimming stripped 0 bases from V and 3 bases from J, with 3 bases between. Germline loops: CDR1 LNHNV, CDR2 YYDKDF (reference sequence). The CDR3 reads CATSRDYYEQYF. The CDR3 DNA is TGTGCCACCAGCAGAGATTACTACGAGCAGTACTTC.

The chain combines TRBV7-6 with TRBJ2-5; D remains ambiguous. Germline CDR1 SGHVS, CDR2 FNYEAQ. The CDR3 consists of 14 residues. V lost 0 bases and J lost 4, with 9 bases in between. The CDR3, as DNA: TGTGCCAGCAGCTTAGCCACTTTTCTAGAGACCCAGTACTTC. Encoded protein: CASSLATFLETQYF.

This sequence joins TRBV19 and TRBJ1-1; perhaps TRBD1 as D (6 bases). V was shortened by 4 bases and J by 1 base, with 19 bases between the two germline ends. CDR1 and CDR2 from the germline V gene are LNHDA and SQIVND (reference sequence). The CDR3 length is 17 residues. The CDR3 here is CASSRSRPQGSNTEAFF. In DNA, the CDR3 is TGTGCCAGTAGTAGGAGCCGACCCCAGGGGTCGAACACTGAAGCTTTCTTT.

The gene calls are TRBV28 and TRBJ1-5; D is unresolved. CDR3 length: 15 residues. Germline V gives CDR1 MDHEN, CDR2 SYDVKM. Trimming took 7 bases from V and 3 from J, leaving 16 bases between them. CDR3 sequence reads: CASIISRAHNQPQHF. CDR3 in DNA: TGTGCCAGCATCATATCCCGGGCCCACAATCAGCCCCAGCATTTT.

The genes are TRBV14 and TRBJ1-2, with TRBD1 matching 8 bases. This CDR3 contains 13 residues. Germline loops: CDR1 SGHDN, CDR2 FVKESK. J lost 4 bases, V lost 7 bases, and 5 bases had no gene match. The CDR3 reads CASMSTGGYGYTF. The CDR3 DNA reads as TGTGCCAGCATGTCCACAGGGGGCTATGGCTACACCTTC.

The J gene is TRBJ2-7, the V gene TRBV5-6; D might be TRBD1 (6 bases). Germline V CDR1 and CDR2: SGHDT, YYEEEE. The CDR3 totals 15 residues. V was cut by 4 bases and J by 0 bases, with 14 bases left in between. CDR3 sequence (DNA): TGTGCCAGCAGCCTGGGGACATTTACCTCCTACGAGCAGTACTTC. Its translation is CASSLGTFTSYEQYF.

The rearrangement joins TRBV28 to TRBJ1-4; D is possibly TRBD1 (5 bases). V lost 3 bases and J lost 4, with 9 bases in between. Germline V gene sequence: CDR1 MDHEN, CDR2 SYDVKM. This CDR3 spans 14 amino acids. The CDR3 spells CASSLGGINEKLFF. Here the CDR3 DNA reads TGTGCCAGCAGTTTGGGGGGAATTAATGAAAAACTGTTTTTT.

V and J are TRBV7-2 and TRBJ1-2, with D unresolved. Trimming removed 1 base from V and 8 bases from J, with 14 bases in between. Germline CDR1 SGHTA, CDR2 FQGNSA. The CDR3 has 14 residues. For the CDR3, the DNA is TGTGCCAGCAGCTTAGGAGGGAGGGCGGGGGGCTACACCTTC. It translates to CASSLGGRAGGYTF.

CDR3 in amino acids: CASSLGTSQETQYF. CDR3 coding DNA: TGTGCCAGCAGCCTTGGGACCTCACAAGAGACCCAGTACTTC. J is TRBJ2-5 and V is TRBV7-9; D tentatively reads TRBD1 or TRBD2 (5 bases each). Germline V gene data show CDR1 as SEHNR and CDR2 as FQNEAQ (reference sequence). CDR3 size: 14 residues. V was pared by 5 bases and J by 2 bases, with 12 bases between.

The chain joins TRBV27 to TRBJ2-1; D is perhaps TRBD1 or TRBD2 (6 bases each). Germline V CDR1 and CDR2: MNHEY, SMNVEV (reference sequence). V was cut by 3 bases and J by 10 bases, with 13 bases left in between. The CDR3 runs 13 residues. The CDR3 coding sequence is TGTGCCAGCAGTTTTCCACTAGGGGGGGAGCAGTTCTTC. Translated, it gives CASSFPLGGEQFF.

The genes are TRBV4-2 and TRBJ2-7; 8 bases are a match to TRBD2. Germline CDR1 is LGHNA and CDR2 is YNFKEQ. CDR3 length: 15 residues. Trimming cost V 4 bases and J 3 bases; bases outside gene matches: 8. DNA for the CDR3: TGTGCCAGCAGCCTGCGGGGGGAGGGCCTCTACGAGCAGTACTTC. Translating gives CASSLRGEGLYEQYF.

The V call is TRBV28, the J call TRBJ1-4, with D possibly matching TRBD1 (6 bases). Germline CDR1 reads MDHEN; CDR2 reads SYDVKM. V lost 6 bases to trimming and J lost 10 bases, with 21 bases between them. The CDR3 is 15 amino acids. DNA of the CDR3: TGTGCCAGCAGCCTAGGGGGGGCTCGTATCGGAAAACTGTTTTTT. It codes for CASSLGGARIGKLFF.

This clone was observed once. The rearrangement joins TRBV9 to TRBJ2-7, with a weak D call TRBD1 (6 bases). Germline CDR1 reads SGDLS; CDR2 reads YYNGEE. V lost 4 bases to trimming and J lost 1 base, with 15 bases between them. The CDR3 runs to 15 residues. CDR3 nucleotides: TGTGCCAGCAGCTACAACTCGGACAGTTCCTACGAGCAGTACTTC. Translating gives CASSYNSDSSYEQYF.

This sequence joins TRBV25-1 and TRBJ2-7; tentatively, D is TRBD1 (5 bases). Germline CDR1 reads MGHDK; CDR2 reads SYGVNS. The CDR3 is 16 residues long. V lost 5 bases to trimming and J lost 6 bases, with 23 bases between them. The CDR3 loop is CASSSMAGHHEAEQYF. The DNA for the CDR3 is TGTGCCAGCAGTTCCATGGCTGGACATCACGAGGCCGAGCAGTACTTC.

The chain couples TRBV5-1 to TRBJ1-1; D not certain. CDR1 is SGHRS and CDR2 is YFSETQ in the germline V gene. The length of the CDR3 is 14 residues. Trimming cost V 0 bases and J 1 base, with 7 bases left between them. This CDR3 reads CASSLGSGNTEAFF. CDR3 DNA sequence: TGCGCCAGCAGCTTGGGTTCGGGGAACACTGAAGCTTTCTTT.